This TCR beta chain comes out of a study of T cell responses to AZD1222 COVID-19 vaccine. Overall study findings and caveats: There were mostly white British donors and more females than males, and clonal diversity was possibly underestimated. Baseline testing showed seropositivity in only 5 or 6 AZD1222 recipients. Spike was spanned by vaccine-associated CD4 TCRs, with dominance at 160-218 and 743-854.

Assay: immunoSEQ multiplex PCR; the TCRdb copy retains only in-frame clones and omits some. The sample contains fewer than 90,000 clones, roughly 88% of which appear only once. This CDR3 is built from 15 residues. Germline-derived CDR1 and CDR2 are LNHDA and SQIVND (reference sequence). Trimming pared 1 base from V and 2 bases from J, leaving 12 bases between. In the case of this clone: The antigen remains unidentified.

The receptor comes from an adult in good health. The sequenced sample was peripheral blood, obtained on day 0 of AZD1222 vaccination. The chain employs TRBV19 and TRBJ2-7; D remains unclear. This CDR3 reads CASSIAAGTAYEQYF. The CDR3 region has the DNA TGTGCCAGTAGTATAGCGGCTGGCACAGCCTACGAGCAGTACTTC. The full variable domain, rest sourced from reference TRBV19 and TRBJ2-7, is DGGITQSPKYLFRKEGQNVTLSCEQNLNHDAMYWYRQDPGQGLRLIYYSQIVNDFQKGDIAEGYSVSREKKESFPLTVTSAQKNPTAFYLCASSIAAGTAYEQYFGPGTRLTVT.